The present entry profiles one T cell receptor (beta chain) with its context. A single base separates this from a much larger clone, so it may be a read error. Likely a read error: the CDR3 ends without its conserved phenylalanine or tryptophan. This sample is drawn from a study of blood T cells in healthy people across ages. Primers used in a second PCR of about 6 to 12 cycles were a sample-barcoded 5' primer and a J-beta primer mix. Each CDR3 protein gets one entry after TCRdb re-called the 5' RACE reads with MiXCR. The sample lists 850,000 or so distinct CDR3 sequences, 29% occurring once. Germline V gene sequence: CDR1 SGHTA, CDR2 FQGNSA. This CDR3 has 15 residues. V gave up 4 bases and J gave up 0 bases, with 7 bases separating them.

The chain recombines TRBV7-2 with TRBJ1-6; D not certain. The TCR was taken from a woman older than 75 in good health. Sequencing input: blood. The CDR3: CASSSESSYNSPLHL. The CDR3 DNA reads as TGTGCCAGCAGCTCCGAAAGCTCCTATAATTCACCCCTCCACTTG.